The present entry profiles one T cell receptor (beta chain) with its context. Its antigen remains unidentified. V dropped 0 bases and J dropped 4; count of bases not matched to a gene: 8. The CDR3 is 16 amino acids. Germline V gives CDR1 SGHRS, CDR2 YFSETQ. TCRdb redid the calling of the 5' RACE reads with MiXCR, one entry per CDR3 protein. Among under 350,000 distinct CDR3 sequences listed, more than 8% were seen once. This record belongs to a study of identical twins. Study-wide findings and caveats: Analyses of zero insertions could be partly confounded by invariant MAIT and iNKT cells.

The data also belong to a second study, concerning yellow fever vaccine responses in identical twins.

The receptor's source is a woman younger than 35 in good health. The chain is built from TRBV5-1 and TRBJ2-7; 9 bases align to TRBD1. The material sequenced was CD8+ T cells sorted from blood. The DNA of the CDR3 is TGCGCCAGCAGCTTGGGACCGGGACAGGGAGGTTACGAGCAGTACTTC. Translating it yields CASSLGPGQGGYEQYF.